This is a list of T cell receptor beta chains from one sample in a study of human T cells and chemical hapten exposure. In TCRdb, the RACE reads were re-called with MiXCR into one record per CDR3 protein. This table holds more than 85,000 distinct CDR3 sequences, 11% found once. The starting material was whole blood, obtained in connection with sensitization to the hapten diphenylcyclopropenone (DPC). These receptors originate from a man aged 40-55 years with alopecia areata. Some clones in this sample may be carry-over from other donors' samples. The CDR3 runs from the conserved cysteine through the conserved F or W. The D gene is left open where the match is weak. Size tells how often a clone was seen (once, few, many) or the class of an expanded clone, and some rows leave it out.

clone size: few
J gene: TRBJ2-3
D gene: TRBD2
V gene: TRBV20-1
CDR3 DNA: TGCAGTACGGGACTAGCGGTTGCAGATACGCAGTATTTT
CDR3 protein: CSTGLAVADTQYF

clone size: .
J gene: TRBJ1-6
D gene: .
V gene: TRBV14
CDR3 DNA: TGTGCCAGCAGCCAAGATTTACGAGGATCCCTCCACTTT
CDR3 protein: CASSQDLRGSLHF

clone size: many
J gene: TRBJ2-5
D gene: .
V gene: TRBV29-1
CDR3 DNA: TGCAGCGTTGAAGATGAGCGGCAGGGAGGTGTCCAAGAGACCCAGTACTTC
CDR3 protein: CSVEDERQGGVQETQYF

clone size: few
J gene: TRBJ2-3
D gene: .
V gene: TRBV29-1
CDR3 DNA: TGCAGCTTCGGGATCTACACAGATACGCAGTATTTT
CDR3 protein: CSFGIYTDTQYF

clone size: few
J gene: TRBJ1-1
D gene: .
V gene: TRBV11-3
CDR3 DNA: TGTGCCAGCAACAACGCCGTAGCTAATGAAGCTTTCTTT
CDR3 protein: CASNNAVANEAFF

clone size: .
J gene: TRBJ1-6
D gene: .
V gene: TRBV4-2
CDR3 DNA: TGTGCCAGCACCTCCTTTGGGGGCGATAATTCACCCCTCCACTTT
CDR3 protein: CASTSFGGDNSPLHF

clone size: many
J gene: TRBJ2-6
D gene: .
V gene: TRBV12-3/TRBV12-4
CDR3 DNA: TGTGCCAGCAGTCTAGCCCTCTCTGGGGCCAACGTCCTGACTTTC
CDR3 protein: CASSLALSGANVLTF

clone size: few
J gene: TRBJ2-1
D gene: .
V gene: TRBV3-1
CDR3 DNA: TGTGCCAGCAGCCGGCTAAATGAGCAGTTCTTC
CDR3 protein: CASSRLNEQFF

clone size: .
J gene: TRBJ2-3
D gene: TRBD2
V gene: TRBV7-2
CDR3 DNA: TGTGCCAGCAGCTTCGGACTAGCGGGACTTGGGGGTGGGAGTACGCAGTATTTT
CDR3 protein: CASSFGLAGLGGGSTQYF

clone size: few
J gene: TRBJ2-6
D gene: .
V gene: TRBV27
CDR3 DNA: TGTGCCAGCAGTTTATCGAAGGTTAACAGGCACTCTGGGGCCAACGTCCTGACTTTC
CDR3 protein: CASSLSKVNRHSGANVLTF

clone size: .
J gene: TRBJ2-2
D gene: .
V gene: TRBV7-6
CDR3 DNA: TGTGCCAGCAGCTCCGGGGAGTTGTTTTTT
CDR3 protein: CASSSGELFF

clone size: many
J gene: TRBJ2-3
D gene: TRBD2
V gene: TRBV7-2
CDR3 DNA: TGTGCCAGCACCCCTAGCGGGAGTGGGGGATCTACGCAGTATTTT
CDR3 protein: CASTPSGSGGSTQYF

clone size: .
J gene: TRBJ2-1
D gene: TRBD2
V gene: TRBV6-2/TRBV6-3
CDR3 DNA: TGTGCCAGCAGACCACCGGGACTAGCGGACTACAATGAGCAGTTCTTC
CDR3 protein: CASRPPGLADYNEQFF

clone size: .
J gene: TRBJ2-2
D gene: TRBD2
V gene: TRBV11-3
CDR3 DNA: TGTGCCAGCAGCTCCCAAGCGGGAGACACCGGGGAGCTGTTTTTT
CDR3 protein: CASSSQAGDTGELFF

clone size: .
J gene: TRBJ2-1
D gene: .
V gene: TRBV29-1
CDR3 DNA: TGCAGCGCCGTTGCCGGGATAAGGGGGAATGAGCAGTTCTTC
CDR3 protein: CSAVAGIRGNEQFF

clone size: .
J gene: TRBJ2-3
D gene: .
V gene: TRBV7-2
CDR3 DNA: TGTGCCAGCAGCTTAGCGGGGTGGGGGTCGGACGCGCAGTATTTT
CDR3 protein: CASSLAGWGSDAQYF

clone size: .
J gene: TRBJ2-7
D gene: TRBD1
V gene: TRBV5-1
CDR3 DNA: TGCGCCAGCAGCTTGGAGGGGGCGTACGAGCAGTACTTC
CDR3 protein: CASSLEGAYEQYF

clone size: .
J gene: TRBJ2-1
D gene: TRBD1
V gene: TRBV18
CDR3 DNA: TGTGCCAGCTCACGGGGACAGGGGCGCGATGAGCAGTTCTTC
CDR3 protein: CASSRGQGRDEQFF

clone size: .
J gene: TRBJ2-1
D gene: TRBD2
V gene: TRBV20-1
CDR3 DNA: TGCAGTGCGGGGACTAGCGGCACCCCCAATGAGCAGTTCTTC
CDR3 protein: CSAGTSGTPNEQFF

clone size: few
J gene: TRBJ1-2
D gene: .
V gene: TRBV4-3
CDR3 DNA: TGCGCCAGCAGCCAACCTACTGGGGGCTATGGCTACACCTTC
CDR3 protein: CASSQPTGGYGYTF

clone size: few
J gene: TRBJ1-6
D gene: .
V gene: TRBV7-2
CDR3 DNA: TGTGCCAGCAGCTTCCGGGCTCGACCCCTCCACTTT
CDR3 protein: CASSFRARPLHF

clone size: few
J gene: TRBJ1-5
D gene: .
V gene: TRBV4-2
CDR3 DNA: TGTGCCAGCAGCCAAGAGGAGCAGACAAATCAGCCCCAGCATTTT
CDR3 protein: CASSQEEQTNQPQHF

clone size: .
J gene: TRBJ1-2
D gene: .
V gene: TRBV7-9
CDR3 DNA: TGTGCCAGCAGCTTAGGAGGGATCGATGGCTACACCTTC
CDR3 protein: CASSLGGIDGYTF

clone size: many
J gene: TRBJ1-1
D gene: .
V gene: TRBV5-6
CDR3 DNA: TGTGCCAGCAGCTTGGGTGCGGTCCTATTTAACACTGAAGCTTTCTTT
CDR3 protein: CASSLGAVLFNTEAFF

clone size: .
J gene: TRBJ2-6
D gene: .
V gene: TRBV19
CDR3 DNA: TGTGCCAGTAGGGCTAGGTTGTCTCCTGGGGCCAACGTCCTGACTTTC
CDR3 protein: CASRARLSPGANVLTF

clone size: few
J gene: TRBJ1-2
D gene: TRBD1
V gene: TRBV27
CDR3 DNA: TGTGCCAGCCGTCCTGTGTTCACGGGGGACAGGGGGGTAGGAGACTATGGCTACACCTTC
CDR3 protein: CASRPVFTGDRGVGDYGYTF

clone size: few
J gene: TRBJ2-7
D gene: TRBD2
V gene: TRBV7-8
CDR3 DNA: TGTGCTACCTGGGGGACTAGCGGGAGTTACGAGCAGTACTTC
CDR3 protein: CATWGTSGSYEQYF

clone size: .
J gene: TRBJ2-3
D gene: TRBD2
V gene: TRBV20-1
CDR3 DNA: TGCAGTGCAGGACTAGCGGGAGGTACAGATACGCAGTATTTT
CDR3 protein: CSAGLAGGTDTQYF

clone size: few
J gene: TRBJ2-3
D gene: .
V gene: TRBV11-2
CDR3 DNA: TGTGCCAGCAGCTTAGATGTGGTGGGCGCCAGTACGCAGTATTTT
CDR3 protein: CASSLDVVGASTQYF

clone size: many
J gene: TRBJ1-2
D gene: .
V gene: TRBV4-3
CDR3 DNA: TGCGCCAGCAGCCGGTCTTCCGAGAATGGCTACACCTTC
CDR3 protein: CASSRSSENGYTF

clone size: few
J gene: TRBJ2-3
D gene: TRBD2
V gene: TRBV2
CDR3 DNA: TGTGCCAGCAGTGACAGGCGGGAGGAAGATACGCAGTATTTT
CDR3 protein: CASSDRREEDTQYF

clone size: few
J gene: TRBJ2-7
D gene: .
V gene: TRBV3-1
CDR3 DNA: TGTGCCAGCAGCCCTCGGAGGAGCCACCCTGAGCAGTACTTC
CDR3 protein: CASSPRRSHPEQYF

clone size: .
J gene: TRBJ1-6
D gene: .
V gene: TRBV12-3/TRBV12-4
CDR3 DNA: TGTGCCAGCAGTTTAGGCAGTAATAATTCACCCCTCCACTTT
CDR3 protein: CASSLGSNNSPLHF

clone size: .
J gene: TRBJ2-3
D gene: .
V gene: TRBV3-1
CDR3 DNA: TGTGCCAGCAGCCAAGGGGGAGTAGTAGGGCGAGATACGCAGTATTTT
CDR3 protein: CASSQGGVVGRDTQYF

clone size: .
J gene: TRBJ2-4
D gene: .
V gene: TRBV20-1
CDR3 DNA: TGCAGTGTCGGGGAAAAAGGGGCCAAAAACATTCAGTACTTC
CDR3 protein: CSVGEKGAKNIQYF

clone size: few
J gene: TRBJ2-5
D gene: TRBD2
V gene: TRBV5-4
CDR3 DNA: TGTGCCAGCAGCCCCTTTAGGGCTAGCGGGGGCCAAGAGACCCAGTACTTC
CDR3 protein: CASSPFRASGGQETQYF

clone size: .
J gene: TRBJ2-5
D gene: TRBD2
V gene: TRBV6-5
CDR3 DNA: TGTGCCAGCAGTTACCACCTAGCGGGGGGCCAAGAGACCCAGTACTTC
CDR3 protein: CASSYHLAGGQETQYF

clone size: few
J gene: TRBJ2-2
D gene: .
V gene: TRBV7-2
CDR3 DNA: TGTGCCAGCAGCTTAGTTGGCGGGACGAACACCGGGGAGCTGTTTTTT
CDR3 protein: CASSLVGGTNTGELFF

clone size: many
J gene: TRBJ2-5
D gene: TRBD2
V gene: TRBV6-5
CDR3 DNA: TGTGCCAGCAGTTATCGCGGCGGGAGGTCCGACCAAGAGACCCAGTACTTC
CDR3 protein: CASSYRGGRSDQETQYF

clone size: few
J gene: TRBJ2-4
D gene: TRBD2
V gene: TRBV6-5
CDR3 DNA: TGTGCCAGCAGGAAAGCGGGAGCACCCAAAAACATTCAGTACTTC
CDR3 protein: CASRKAGAPKNIQYF

clone size: few
J gene: TRBJ2-1
D gene: TRBD2
V gene: TRBV5-1
CDR3 DNA: TGCGCCAGCAGCGAGACAATTACTAGCGACTACAATGAGCAGTTCTTC
CDR3 protein: CASSETITSDYNEQFF

clone size: many
J gene: TRBJ2-2
D gene: TRBD2
V gene: TRBV19
CDR3 DNA: TGTGCCAGTAGTATAGATACTAGCGGGCCCGGAGGCGGGGAGCTGTTTTTT
CDR3 protein: CASSIDTSGPGGGELFF

clone size: few
J gene: TRBJ2-3
D gene: .
V gene: TRBV6-5
CDR3 DNA: TGTGCCAGCAGTTACTTATACAGGCCCGCGAGCACAGATACGCAGTATTTT
CDR3 protein: CASSYLYRPASTDTQYF

clone size: few
J gene: TRBJ2-1
D gene: .
V gene: TRBV28
CDR3 DNA: TGTGCCAGCCTCACCAGAAGGACAGGGAGGGGCAATGAGCAGTTCTTC
CDR3 protein: CASLTRRTGRGNEQFF

clone size: .
J gene: TRBJ2-1
D gene: .
V gene: TRBV29-1
CDR3 DNA: TGCAGCGTTGGTTACGGACTTTCCTACAATGAGCAGTTCTTC
CDR3 protein: CSVGYGLSYNEQFF